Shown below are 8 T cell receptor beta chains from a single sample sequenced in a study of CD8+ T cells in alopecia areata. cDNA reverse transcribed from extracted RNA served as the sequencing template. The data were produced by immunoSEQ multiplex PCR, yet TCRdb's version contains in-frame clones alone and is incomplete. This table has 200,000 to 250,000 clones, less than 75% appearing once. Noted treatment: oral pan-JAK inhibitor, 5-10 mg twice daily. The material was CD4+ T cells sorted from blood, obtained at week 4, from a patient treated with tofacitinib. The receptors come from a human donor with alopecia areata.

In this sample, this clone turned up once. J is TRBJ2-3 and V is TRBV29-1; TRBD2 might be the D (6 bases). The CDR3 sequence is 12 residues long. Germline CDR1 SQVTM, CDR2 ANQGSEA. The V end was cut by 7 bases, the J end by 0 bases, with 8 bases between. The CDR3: CSGRGSTDTQYF. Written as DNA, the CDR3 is TGCAGCGGTCGGGGGAGCACAGATACGCAGTATTTT.

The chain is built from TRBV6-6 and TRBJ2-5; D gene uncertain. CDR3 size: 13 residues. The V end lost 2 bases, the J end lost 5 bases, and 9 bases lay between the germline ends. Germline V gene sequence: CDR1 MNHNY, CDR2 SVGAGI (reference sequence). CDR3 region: CASSYGSLETQYF. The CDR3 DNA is TGTGCCAGCAGTTACGGGTCGCTGGAGACCCAGTACTTC.

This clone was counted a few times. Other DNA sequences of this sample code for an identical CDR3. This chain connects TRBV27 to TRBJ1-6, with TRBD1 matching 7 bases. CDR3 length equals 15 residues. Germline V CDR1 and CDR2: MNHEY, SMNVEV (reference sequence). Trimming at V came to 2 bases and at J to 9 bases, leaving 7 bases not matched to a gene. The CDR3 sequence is CASSLRQGGGSPLHF. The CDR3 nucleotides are TGTGCCAGCAGTTTACGACAGGGTGGTGGTTCACCCCTCCACTTT.

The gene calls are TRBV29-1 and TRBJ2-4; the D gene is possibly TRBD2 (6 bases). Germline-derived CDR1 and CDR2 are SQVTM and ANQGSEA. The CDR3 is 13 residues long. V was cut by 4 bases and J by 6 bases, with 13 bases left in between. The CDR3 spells CSVAAGRGNIQYF. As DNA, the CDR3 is TGCAGCGTTGCTGCCGGGCGGGGAAACATTCAGTACTTC.

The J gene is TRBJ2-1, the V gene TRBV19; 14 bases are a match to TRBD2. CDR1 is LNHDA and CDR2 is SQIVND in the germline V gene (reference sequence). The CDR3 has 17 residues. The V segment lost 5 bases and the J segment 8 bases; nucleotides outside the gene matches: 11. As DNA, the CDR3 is TGTGCCAGTAGTCGATTGACTAGCGGGGGGGCCTCATATGAGCAGTTCTTC. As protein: CASSRLTSGGASYEQFF.

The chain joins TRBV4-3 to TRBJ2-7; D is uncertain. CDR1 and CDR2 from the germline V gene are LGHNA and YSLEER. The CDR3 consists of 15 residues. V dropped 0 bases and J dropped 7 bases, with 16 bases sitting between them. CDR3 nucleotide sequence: TGCGCCAGCAGCCAAGATCCCTGGCGTCCTAAGGAGCAGTACTTC. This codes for CASSQDPWRPKEQYF.

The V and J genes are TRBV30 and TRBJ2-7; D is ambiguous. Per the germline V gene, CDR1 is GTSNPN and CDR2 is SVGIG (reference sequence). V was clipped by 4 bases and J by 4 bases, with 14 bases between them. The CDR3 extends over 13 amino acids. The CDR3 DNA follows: TGTGCCTGGACGCCGGGTGCTACTTACGAGCAGTACTTC. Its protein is CAWTPGATYEQYF.

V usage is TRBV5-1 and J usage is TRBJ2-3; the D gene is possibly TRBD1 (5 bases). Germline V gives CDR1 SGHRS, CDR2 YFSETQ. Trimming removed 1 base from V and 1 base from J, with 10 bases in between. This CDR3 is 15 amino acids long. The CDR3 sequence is CASSLLGQGTDTQYF. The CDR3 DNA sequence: TGCGCCAGCAGCTTGTTGGGGCAGGGCACAGATACGCAGTATTTT.